This T cell receptor (beta chain) was identified during a study of blood T cell repertoires in COVID-19 (dated by TCRdb to 2020 to 2021). Regarding the research as a whole: Samples covering the acute and convalescent phases of COVID-19 were provided by collaborators in the United States, Italy and Spain. The prospective study material was composed of cDNA or gDNA derived from T cells, B-cell-depleted T cells, or PBMCs. Deeply sampled blood TCRbeta repertoires from subjects exposed to, actively infected with, or recovered from COVID-19 were included in the dataset. The repertoires were made available in a free public database intended to serve as a resource for research on the immune response to SARS-CoV-2. Samples came from the ongoing ImmuneRACE study (first 160 participants) plus 1,254 subjects from 6 global collaborators. Nearly every sample came with metadata listing a de-identified subject ID, COVID-19 status, age in years and sex. Where available, HLA class I and class II types were taken from metadata supplied by the sample provider and were not determined by assay-based typing.

On the study overall, not on this receptor specifically: The quantity of clinical and demographic metadata differed by source and by participant and was supplied without curation.

V is pruned by 4 bases and J by 0 bases, leaving 10 bases of the junction without a gene match. From cysteine to phenylalanine, the CDR3 is 18 amino acids long. Only the CDR3 portion is preserved as DNA: 54 bases, with reading frame beginning at the first base. According to the germline V gene (reference sequence), CDR1 reads PRHDT and CDR2 reads FYEKMQ. About this clone: It has no known antigen specificity. Base qualities are not provided; no much larger clone lies one nucleotide away.

Participants in the prospective study were aged roughly 18 to 95 years, lived in 20 to 30 United States geographic areas, and enrolled through a virtual design. In the prospective study, cohorts were assigned on the basis of participant-reported clinical history obtained from a screening survey and a study questionnaire. ImmuneRACE Cohort 3 recovered participants were defined by two consecutive negative NP/OP PCR tests, healthcare professional clearance, or symptom resolution. Each participant in the prospective study had whole blood, serum and a nasopharyngeal or oropharyngeal swab collected by mobile phlebotomists. Participants in the prospective study had the option to provide additional blood draws and questionnaires over an approximately 2-month period. Prospective study blood samples were shipped either frozen or at room temperature before DNA extraction. The immunoSEQ Assay, a bias-controlled multiplex PCR, was used to amplify TCRbeta CDR3 regions from genomic DNA. The source study handled its data this way. Nucleated cell counts per sample were estimated from amplification of reference gene primers within the assay. To quantify the absolute abundance of each unique TCRbeta CDR3 rearrangement, sequence reads were collapsed and filtered. For each sample, productive Simpson clonality was calculated as the square root of Simpson's diversity index over productive rearrangements. This is the immuneACCESS table as TCRdb keeps it, with only in-frame sequences that have V and J called. A part of the clones is gone; compared with another copy, unresolved V genes explain less than half, and the rest is unexplained. That table supplies the V and J calls and clone size; D and trimming were determined from the DNA. This sample comprises about 260,000 clones, about 84% of them detected only once. The top ten constitute around 2% of the sample.

This clonotype was obtained from a woman in her 50s who had recovered from COVID-19. Sequencing was performed on PBMCs or T cells enriched from blood (not recorded which). The sequence joins TRBV13 to TRBJ2-2, with 8 bases in between that match TRBD2. The nucleotides read TGTGCCAGCAGCTCCACCCACCGACTAGCGCCGAACACCGGGGAGCTGTTTTTT. This yields the protein CASSSTHRLAPNTGELFF.